The clone carrying this TCR beta chain was seen more than once but under ten times. The data originate from a study of T-cell reconstitution after alpha-beta-depleted transplantation in children. Germline V gene sequence: CDR1 SNHLY, CDR2 FYNNEI. The V gene end was trimmed by 6 bases and the J gene end by 8 bases; junction bases not matched to a gene: 4. There are 12 residues in the CDR3. Preparation of the TCRbeta library used unique molecular identifiers. TCRdb reprocessed the PCR reads with MiXCR, giving one entry per CDR3 protein. The sample has 300,000 or so distinct CDR3 sequences; 9.9% are singletons.

Sequencing used PBMCs from the stem cell graft donor, obtained from the stem cell graft. The chain has TRBV2 and TRBJ2-1; 7 nucleotides line up with TRBD2. This sequence originates from a human donor who donated a stem cell graft to a child with SCID. CDR3 coding DNA: TGTGCCAGCAGGCCTACTAGCGATGAGCAGTTCTTC. Amino acids: CASRPTSDEQFF.